This TCR beta chain emerged from a study of CD8+ T cells in alopecia areata. V dropped 8 bases and J dropped 0 bases, with 10 bases sitting between them. The CDR3 sequence is 13 residues long. CDR1 is SQVTM, CDR2 ANQGSEA, per germline. This clone showed up just a few times. cDNA prepared by RNA extraction and subsequent reverse transcription served as the template for sequencing. Data came from immunoSEQ multiplex PCR; TCRdb stores just in-frame clones and leaves some out. The data show about 120,000 clones, 35% to 40% seen once. The clonotype originates from a human donor with alopecia areata. The chain carries TRBV29-1 and TRBJ2-2; D not certain. Sequencing used CD4+ T cells sorted from blood. The CDR3 region is CSHRHANTGELFF. CDR3 DNA: TGCAGCCATCGACACGCGAACACCGGGGAGCTGTTTTTT.